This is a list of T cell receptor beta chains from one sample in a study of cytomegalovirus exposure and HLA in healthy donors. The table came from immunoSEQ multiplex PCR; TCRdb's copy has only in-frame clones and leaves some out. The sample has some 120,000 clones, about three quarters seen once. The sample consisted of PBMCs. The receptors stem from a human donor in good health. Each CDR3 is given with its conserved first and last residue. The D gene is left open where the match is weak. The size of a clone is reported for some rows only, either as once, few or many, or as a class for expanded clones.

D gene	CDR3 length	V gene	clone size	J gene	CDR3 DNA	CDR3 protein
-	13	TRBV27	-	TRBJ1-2	TGTGCCAGCAGTTCTAGCCCGGGATATGGCTACACCTTC	CASSSSPGYGYTF
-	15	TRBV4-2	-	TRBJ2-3	TGTGCCAGCAGCCCCGAGGGGGGGCTTAGTCATACGCAGTATTTT	CASSPEGGLSHTQYF
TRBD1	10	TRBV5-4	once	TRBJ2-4	TGTGCCAGCAGGGACAGGGTGAAGTACTTC	CASRDRVKYF
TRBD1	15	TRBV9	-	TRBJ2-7	TGTGCCAGCAGCGCGGGCGGGACAGGGGCCTACGAGCAGTACTTC	CASSAGGTGAYEQYF
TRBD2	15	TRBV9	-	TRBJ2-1	TGTGCCAGCAGCGTAGGTAGCGGGGCCTACAATGAGCAGTTCTTC	CASSVGSGAYNEQFF
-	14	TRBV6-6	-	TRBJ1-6	TGTGCCAGCAGCCTTATGAGGTCGTCCTCACCCCTCCACTTT	CASSLMRSSSPLHF
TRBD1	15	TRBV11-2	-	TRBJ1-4	TGTGCCAGCAGCTTATGGGGGACAGCTAATGAAAAACTGTTTTTT	CASSLWGTANEKLFF
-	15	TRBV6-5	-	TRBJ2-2	TGTGCCAGCAGTTACTCCACAGGTGATACCGGGGAGCTGTTTTTT	CASSYSTGDTGELFF
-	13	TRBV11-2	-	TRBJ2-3	TGTGCCAGCAGCTTATCCTACACAGATACGCAGTATTTT	CASSLSYTDTQYF
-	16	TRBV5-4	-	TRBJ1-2	TGTGCCAGCAGCGTGGGGGGCCAGGGGTCTAACTATGGCTACACCTTC	CASSVGGQGSNYGYTF
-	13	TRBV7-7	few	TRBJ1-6	TGTGCCAGCAGCTTAGGGGGAGACTCACCCCTCCACTTT	CASSLGGDSPLHF
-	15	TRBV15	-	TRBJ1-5	TGTGCCACCAGCAGAGATGGAACAGAGTATCAGCCCCAGCATTTT	CATSRDGTEYQPQHF
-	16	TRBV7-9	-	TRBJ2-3	TGTGCCAGCAGCTTAATTTATGGGGGCCGATCAGATACGCAGTATTTT	CASSLIYGGRSDTQYF
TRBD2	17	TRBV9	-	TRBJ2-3	TGTGCCAGCAGCGTAGCTACGGGACTAGGGGGGGCAGATACGCAGTATTTT	CASSVATGLGGADTQYF
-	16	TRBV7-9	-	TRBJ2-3	TGTGCCAGCAGCTTAGCGGGGGGTGTAGGCACAGATACGCAGTATTTT	CASSLAGGVGTDTQYF
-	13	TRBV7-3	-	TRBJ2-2	TGTGCCAGCAGTCTTATGGGCAGCGGGGAGCTGTTTTTT	CASSLMGSGELFF
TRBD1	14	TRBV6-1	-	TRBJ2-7	TGTGCCAGCACCGCGGGACAGGGCTCCTACGAGCAGTACTTC	CASTAGQGSYEQYF
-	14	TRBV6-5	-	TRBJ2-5	TGTGCCAGCAGTTTGGACTCGGGTGGGGAGACCCAGTACTTC	CASSLDSGGETQYF
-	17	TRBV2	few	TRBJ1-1	TGTGCCAGCAGTGAAGCGGGCTTGGCGGGTTGGGGCACTGAAGCTTTCTTT	CASSEAGLAGWGTEAFF
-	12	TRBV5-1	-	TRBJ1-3	TGCGCCAGCTCAGAGGCTGGAAACACCATATATTTT	CASSEAGNTIYF
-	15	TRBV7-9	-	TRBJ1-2	TGTGCCAGCAGCCCAAACCCCCCAGACAGCTATGGCTACACCTTC	CASSPNPPDSYGYTF
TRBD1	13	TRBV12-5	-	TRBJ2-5	TGTGCTAGTGGAATCACAGGGGCAGAGACCCAGTACTTC	CASGITGAETQYF
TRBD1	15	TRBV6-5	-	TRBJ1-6	TGTGCCAGCAGATATTTACAGGGGGCTCCTTCACCCCTCCACTTT	CASRYLQGAPSPLHF
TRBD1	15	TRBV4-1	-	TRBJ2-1	TGCGCCAGCAGCCATTTAAAGGGACAGGGCGATGAGCAGTTCTTC	CASSHLKGQGDEQFF
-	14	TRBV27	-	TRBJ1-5	TGTGCCAGCAGTTCGGGCGGGGGCGGTCAGCCCCAGCATTTT	CASSSGGGGQPQHF
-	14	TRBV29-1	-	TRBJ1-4	TGCAGCCCGGCGAACAGGGAAACTAATGAAAAACTGTTTTTT	CSPANRETNEKLFF
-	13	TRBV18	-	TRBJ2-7	TGTGCCAGCTCACGGGGGCCGTTCTACGAGCAGTACTTC	CASSRGPFYEQYF
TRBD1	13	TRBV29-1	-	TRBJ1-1	TGCAGCGTACGACAGGGAGGGAACACTGAAGCTTTCTTT	CSVRQGGNTEAFF
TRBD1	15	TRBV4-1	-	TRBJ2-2	TGCGCCAGCAGCGCCCGGGACAGGGGGGCCGGGGAGCTGTTTTTT	CASSARDRGAGELFF
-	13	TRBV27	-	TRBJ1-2	TGTGCCAGCAGTTTGGAGGGTATAGGTGGCTACACCTTC	CASSLEGIGGYTF
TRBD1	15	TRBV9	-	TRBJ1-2	TGTGCCAGCAGCGCATGGGCGAGACAGGGACACGGCTACACCTTC	CASSAWARQGHGYTF
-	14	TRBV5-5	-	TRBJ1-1	TGTGCCAGCAGCTTGAGGGCGGGCAACACTGAAGCTTTCTTT	CASSLRAGNTEAFF